A selection of T cell receptor beta chains follows, all from one sample in a study of OX40 agonist ivuxolimab in advanced cancers. Repertoires were generated with immunoSEQ multiplex PCR, while TCRdb's copy carries only in-frame clones and drops some. The table includes 98,000 or so clones, about 91% detected once. Here the sequenced sample was CD4+ or CD8+ T cells sorted from blood, taken in a trial of the OX40 agonist ivuxolimab. These receptors were taken from an adult with an advanced solid tumor such as melanoma, head and neck, liver or kidney cancer. The CDR3 runs from the conserved cysteine through the conserved F or W.

j_gene | v_gene | CDR3aa
TRBJ2-3 | TRBV6-5 | CASGRAGGADTQYF
TRBJ2-2 | TRBV28 | CASSLLRGGTGELFF
TRBJ2-6 | TRBV25-1 | CASSGVSGGPGANVLTF
TRBJ2-1 | TRBV29-1 | CSVGAGYNEQFF
TRBJ1-5 | TRBV19 | CASSTLGNSNQPQHF
TRBJ1-2 | TRBV29-1 | CSVGDSGRYTF
TRBJ2-7 | TRBV30 | CAWSRRSPYEQYF
TRBJ2-4 | TRBV7-9 | CASSPMGGNIQYF
TRBJ2-7 | TRBV10-3 | CAISDRGFEQYF
TRBJ1-1 | TRBV2 | CASSGDAFWFF
TRBJ2-7 | TRBV28 | CASRSGQVVYEQYF
TRBJ1-1 | TRBV28 | CASRSLRGSAGAFF
TRBJ2-7 | TRBV28 | CASSSTGTQIPYEQYF
TRBJ2-1 | TRBV13 | CASSYRDRFVNEQFF
TRBJ2-7 | TRBV7-2 | CASKGGAEDYEQYF
TRBJ2-6 | TRBV28 | CASSFSSAVQEGVLTF
TRBJ2-7 | TRBV28 | CASSLIYEQYF
TRBJ1-5 | TRBV2 | CASSQFQGSNQPQHF
TRBJ2-7 | TRBV2 | CASSPRTSGLYEQYF
TRBJ2-3 | TRBV19 | CASSTQRAEGTDTQYF
TRBJ1-4 | TRBV6-5 | CASSSGQGSEKLFF
TRBJ1-5 | TRBV18 | CASSQGNNQPQHF
TRBJ2-6 | TRBV30 | CAWEMGANVLTF
TRBJ1-1 | TRBV25-1 | CASSESKILNTEAFF
TRBJ2-1 | TRBV28 | CASSLGGGLNEQFF
TRBJ1-3 | TRBV6-6 | CASSYSRGGSGNTIYF
TRBJ1-1 | TRBV11-2 | CASSLVGRNTEAFF
TRBJ2-3 | TRBV19 | CASRGAGRTDTQYF
TRBJ2-7 | TRBV5-1 | CASSLPGGTYEQYF
TRBJ2-7 | TRBV19 | CASSIGRSFEQYF